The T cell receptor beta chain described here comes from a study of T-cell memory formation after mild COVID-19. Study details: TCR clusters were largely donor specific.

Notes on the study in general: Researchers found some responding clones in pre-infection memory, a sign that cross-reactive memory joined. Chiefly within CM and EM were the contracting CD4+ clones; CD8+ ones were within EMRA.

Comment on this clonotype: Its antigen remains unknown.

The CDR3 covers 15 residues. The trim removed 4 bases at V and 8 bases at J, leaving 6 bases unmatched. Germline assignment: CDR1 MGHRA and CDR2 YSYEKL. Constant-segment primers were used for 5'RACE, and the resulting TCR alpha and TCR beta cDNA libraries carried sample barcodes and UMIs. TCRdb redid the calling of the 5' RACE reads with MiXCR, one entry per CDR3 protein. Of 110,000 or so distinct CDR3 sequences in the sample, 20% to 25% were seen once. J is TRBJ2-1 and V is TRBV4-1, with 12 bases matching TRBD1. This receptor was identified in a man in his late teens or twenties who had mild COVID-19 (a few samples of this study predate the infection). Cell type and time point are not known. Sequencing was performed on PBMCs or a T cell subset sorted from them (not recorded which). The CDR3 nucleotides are TGCGCCAGCAGCCCCGGGACAGGGGGCTGGGATGAGCAGTTCTTC. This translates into CASSPGTGGWDEQFF.